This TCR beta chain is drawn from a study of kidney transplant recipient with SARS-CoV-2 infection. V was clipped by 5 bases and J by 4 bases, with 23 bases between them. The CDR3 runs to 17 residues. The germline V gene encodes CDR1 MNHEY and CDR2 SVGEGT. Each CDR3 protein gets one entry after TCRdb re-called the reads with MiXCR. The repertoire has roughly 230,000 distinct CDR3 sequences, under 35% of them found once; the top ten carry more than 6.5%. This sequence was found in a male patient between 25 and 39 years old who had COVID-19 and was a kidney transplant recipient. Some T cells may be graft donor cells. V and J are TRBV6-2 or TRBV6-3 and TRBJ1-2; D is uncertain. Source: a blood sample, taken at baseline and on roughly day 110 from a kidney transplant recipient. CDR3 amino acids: CASSHVICIGKTYGYTF. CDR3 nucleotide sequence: TGTGCCAGCAGTCATGTAATCTGCATCGGAAAGACCTATGGCTACACCTTC.